This T cell receptor (beta chain) was sequenced for a study of CD8+ T cells in alopecia areata. Isolation of CD4+ and CD8+ T cells from PBMCs was achieved by sorting. RNA extraction was followed by reverse transcription into cDNA, which acted as the sequencing template. Clones were sequenced by immunoSEQ multiplex PCR, and TCRdb holds only the in-frame ones, with some missing. The data hold under 70,000 clones, with approximately 64% observed a single time. Trimming took 0 bases from V and 4 from J, leaving 6 bases between them. The CDR3 has 13 residues. Germline V gene sequence: CDR1 LGHNA, CDR2 YSLEER.

The V and J genes are TRBV4-3 and TRBJ2-5, with D possibly matching TRBD2 (6 bases). The clonotype comes from a human donor with alopecia areata. This specimen was CD8+ T cells sorted from blood, taken at week 0. CDR3 DNA sequence: TGCGCCAGCAGCCAAGACGGGGGAGAGACCCAGTACTTC. Translated, it gives CASSQDGGETQYF.